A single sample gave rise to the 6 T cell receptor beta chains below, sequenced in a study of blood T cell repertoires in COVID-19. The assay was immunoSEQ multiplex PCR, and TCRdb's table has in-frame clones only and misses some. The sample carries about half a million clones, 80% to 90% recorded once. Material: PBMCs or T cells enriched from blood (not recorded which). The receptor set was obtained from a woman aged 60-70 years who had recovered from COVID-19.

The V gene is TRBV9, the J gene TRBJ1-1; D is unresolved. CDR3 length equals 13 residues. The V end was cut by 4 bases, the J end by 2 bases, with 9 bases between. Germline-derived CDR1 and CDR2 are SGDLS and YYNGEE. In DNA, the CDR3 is TGTGCCAGCAGCCTTAAATTTAACACTGAAGCTTTCTTT. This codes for CASSLKFNTEAFF.

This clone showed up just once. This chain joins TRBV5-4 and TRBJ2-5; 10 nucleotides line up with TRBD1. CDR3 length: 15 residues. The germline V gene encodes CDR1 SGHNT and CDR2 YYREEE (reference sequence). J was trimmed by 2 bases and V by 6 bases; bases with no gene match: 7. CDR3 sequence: CASTWDRGTQETQYF. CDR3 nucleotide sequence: TGTGCCAGCACCTGGGACAGGGGAACACAAGAGACCCAGTACTTC.

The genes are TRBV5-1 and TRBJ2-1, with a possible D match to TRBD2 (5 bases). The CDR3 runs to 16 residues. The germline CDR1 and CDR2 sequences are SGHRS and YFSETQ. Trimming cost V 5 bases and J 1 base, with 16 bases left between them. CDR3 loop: CASSIEMRESYNEQFF. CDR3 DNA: TGCGCCAGCAGTATAGAGATGAGGGAGTCCTACAATGAGCAGTTCTTC.

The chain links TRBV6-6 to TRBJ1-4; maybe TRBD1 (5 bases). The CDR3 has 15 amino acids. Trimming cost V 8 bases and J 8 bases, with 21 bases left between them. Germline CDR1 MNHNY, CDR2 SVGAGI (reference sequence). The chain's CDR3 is CASSPALGGVEKLFF. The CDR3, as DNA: TGTGCCAGCTCCCCCGCCCTGGGGGGGGTCGAAAAACTGTTTTTT.

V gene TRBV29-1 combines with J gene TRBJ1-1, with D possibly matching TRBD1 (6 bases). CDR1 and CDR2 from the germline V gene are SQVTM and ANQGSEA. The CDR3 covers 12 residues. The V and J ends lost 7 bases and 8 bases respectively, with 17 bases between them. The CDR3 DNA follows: TGCAGCGGGCAAGGGGGTGGGACAGAAGCTTTCTTT. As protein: CSGQGGGTEAFF.

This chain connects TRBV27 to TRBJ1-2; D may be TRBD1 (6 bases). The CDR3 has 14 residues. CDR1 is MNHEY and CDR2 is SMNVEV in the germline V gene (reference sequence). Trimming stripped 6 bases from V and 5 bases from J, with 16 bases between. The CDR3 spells CASSHRGGSYGYTF. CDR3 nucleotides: TGTGCCAGCAGCCATAGGGGGGGATCATATGGCTACACCTTC.